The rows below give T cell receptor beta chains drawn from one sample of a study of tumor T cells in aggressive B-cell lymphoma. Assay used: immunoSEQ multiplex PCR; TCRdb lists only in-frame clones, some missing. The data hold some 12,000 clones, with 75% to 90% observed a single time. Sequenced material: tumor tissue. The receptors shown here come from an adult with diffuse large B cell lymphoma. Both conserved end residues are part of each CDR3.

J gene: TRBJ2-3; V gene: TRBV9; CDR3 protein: CASSQRTDTQYF
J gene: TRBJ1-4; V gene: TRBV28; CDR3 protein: CASRKGGGLKLFF
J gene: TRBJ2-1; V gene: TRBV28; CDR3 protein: CASSFRYGRAGYEQFF
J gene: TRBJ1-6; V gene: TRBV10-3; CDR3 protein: CAISEEGGTSPLHF
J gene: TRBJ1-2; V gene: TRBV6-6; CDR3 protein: CASSRGTERPYTF
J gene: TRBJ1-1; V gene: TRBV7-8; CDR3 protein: CASSSSRGDTEAFF
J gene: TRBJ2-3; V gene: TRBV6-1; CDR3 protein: CASIQGRTDTQYF
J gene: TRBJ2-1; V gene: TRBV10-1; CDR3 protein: CASSNGQAYNEQFF
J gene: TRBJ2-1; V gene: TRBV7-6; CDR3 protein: CASSLERQGGYNEQFF
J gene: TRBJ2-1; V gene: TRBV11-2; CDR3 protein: CASSPWGDEQFF
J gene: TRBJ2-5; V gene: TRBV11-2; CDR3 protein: CASSRGQLQETQYF
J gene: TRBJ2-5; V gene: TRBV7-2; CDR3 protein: CASSSGLAGQETQYF
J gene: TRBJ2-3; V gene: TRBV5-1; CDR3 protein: CASSLGREGLDTQYF
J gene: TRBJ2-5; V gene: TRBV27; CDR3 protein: CASSSLPFSGRAEGTQYF
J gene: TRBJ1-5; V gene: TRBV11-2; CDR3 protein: CASSYSQGGQPQHF
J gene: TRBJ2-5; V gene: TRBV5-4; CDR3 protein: CASSGVSGRGETQYF
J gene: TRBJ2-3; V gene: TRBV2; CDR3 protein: CASNTSLPCDTQYF